Listed below are T cell receptor beta chains from one sample, sequenced in a study of CD8 T cells in Susac syndrome. TCRdb reprocessed the immunoSEQ multiplex PCR reads with MiXCR, giving one entry per CDR3 protein. The sample holds more than 150,000 distinct CDR3 sequences, about 90% seen once. The sample was CD4+ T cells from PBMCs. These receptors all come from a human donor in good health. The CDR3 runs from the conserved cysteine through the conserved F or W. D genes are given only for firm matches.

j_call | v_call | cdr3_length | d_call | cdr3_nt | cdr3_aa
TRBJ1-1 | TRBV7-9 | 16 | NA | TGTGCCAGCAGCTTACCCCCGGCCAGTGTTAACACTGAAGCTTTCTTT | CASSLPPASVNTEAFF
TRBJ1-1 | TRBV6-5 | 14 | NA | TGTGCCAGCAGTTATGTGGGGGTCAGGGGTGAAGCTTTCTTT | CASSYVGVRGEAFF
TRBJ1-5 | TRBV2 | 14 | NA | TGTGCCAGCAATCAGGGGTCGGGCAATCAGCCCCAGCATTTT | CASNQGSGNQPQHF
TRBJ1-1 | TRBV28 | 13 | NA | TGTGCCAGCAGTTTGATAGGGGACACTGAAGCTTTCTTT | CASSLIGDTEAFF
TRBJ1-2 | TRBV4-3 | 15 | NA | TGCGCCAGCAGCCAAGCAGCTGGGGACGGCTATGGCTACACCTTC | CASSQAAGDGYGYTF
TRBJ2-7 | TRBV7-9 | 14 | NA | TGTGCCAGCAGCTTAGTGGTGGGGGCCTACGAGCAGTACTTC | CASSLVVGAYEQYF
TRBJ2-1 | TRBV24-1 | 15 | TRBD2 | TGTGCCACCAGCAAGCGGGGGGGGCCTTACAATGAGCAGTTCTTC | CATSKRGGPYNEQFF
TRBJ1-5 | TRBV25-1 | 14 | NA | TGTGCCAGCTCGCTGGGGAGGATCAATCAGCCCCAGCATTTT | CASSLGRINQPQHF
TRBJ1-2 | TRBV9 | 14 | NA | TGTGCCAGCAGCGTTACGACGGCTAACTATGGCTACACCTTC | CASSVTTANYGYTF
TRBJ1-1 | TRBV19 | 15 | TRBD1 | TGTGCCAGTAGTCGCCCGGACAGGGGGAACACTGAAGCTTTCTTT | CASSRPDRGNTEAFF
TRBJ2-1 | TRBV2 | 12 | TRBD1 | TGTGCCAGCGAAGACAGGGGGCGAGTACAGTTCTTC | CASEDRGRVQFF
TRBJ2-7 | TRBV5-1 | 14 | TRBD1 | TGCGCCAGCAGCTCGGGGGACAGGGCGGGCGAGCAGTACTTC | CASSSGDRAGEQYF
TRBJ2-1 | TRBV7-9 | 14 | TRBD2 | TGTGCCAGCACACCTAGCGGGAGTTTGAATGAGCAGTTCTTC | CASTPSGSLNEQFF